This T cell receptor beta chain was captured in a study of shared clonotypes between healthy human individuals. Clones were sequenced by immunoSEQ multiplex PCR, and TCRdb holds only the in-frame ones, with some missing. The table records about 660,000 clones, approximately 79% of them present only once. This clone was observed a single time. Other DNA sequences from this sample encode an identical CDR3 as well. V trimming: 3 bases; J trimming: 1 base; junction bases outside the gene matches: 0. The CDR3 contains 16 residues. Looked up from germline, CDR1 is SGHVS and CDR2 is FNYEAQ. The TCR sequence derives from a woman in her 30s in good health. The rearrangement links TRBV7-6 to TRBJ2-3; 14 bases are a match to TRBD2. What was sequenced was memory CD4+ T cells sorted from blood. The subset is: CD45RA-negative fraction. CDR3 protein: CASSLGLAGGTDTQYF. In nucleotides, the CDR3 is TGTGCCAGCAGCTTGGGACTAGCGGGAGGCACAGATACGCAGTATTTT.